What follows is one TCR beta chain and its context. The target antigen is unknown. The sample comes from a study of cytomegalovirus exposure and HLA in healthy donors. Broader study findings: Within a later analysis, the majority of CMV-associated TCR beta chains appeared HLA-restricted. Many donors carried some public TCRs, although rarity characterized most TCR sequences.

The CDR3 runs 15 residues. V shed 5 bases and J shed 3 bases, with 15 bases lying between them. Germline V CDR1 and CDR2: SEHNR, FQNEAQ (reference sequence). Vbeta (60) and Jbeta (13) primers were used in the PCR. Method: immunoSEQ multiplex PCR; TCRdb's copy keeps in-frame clones and lacks some. Recorded for this sample: 95,000 to 150,000 clones. The chain combines TRBV7-9 with TRBJ2-3, with D uncertain. The sample was PBMCs. The source of this sequence is a man aged 18 to 35 in good health and CMV-seronegative. The CDR3: CASSLTGGETDTQYF. In DNA form, the CDR3 reads TGTGCCAGCAGCCTGACTGGCGGAGAGACAGATACGCAGTATTTT.